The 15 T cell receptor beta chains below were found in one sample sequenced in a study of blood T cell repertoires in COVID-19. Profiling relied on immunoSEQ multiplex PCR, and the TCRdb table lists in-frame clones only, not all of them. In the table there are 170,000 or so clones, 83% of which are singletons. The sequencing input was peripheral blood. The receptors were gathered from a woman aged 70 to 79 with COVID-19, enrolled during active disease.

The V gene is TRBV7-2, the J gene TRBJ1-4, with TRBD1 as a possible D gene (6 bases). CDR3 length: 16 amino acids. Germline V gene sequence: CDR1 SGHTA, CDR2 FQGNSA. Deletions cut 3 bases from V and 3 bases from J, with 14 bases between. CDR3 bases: TGTGCCAGCAGCTTCACAGGGTCACAAGCTAATGAAAAACTGTTTTTT. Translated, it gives CASSFTGSQANEKLFF.

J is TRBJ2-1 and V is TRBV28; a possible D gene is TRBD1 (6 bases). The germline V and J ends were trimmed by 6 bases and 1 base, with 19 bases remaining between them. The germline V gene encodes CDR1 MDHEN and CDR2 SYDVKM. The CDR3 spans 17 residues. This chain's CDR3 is CASSPMVDRVSYNEQFF. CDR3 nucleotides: TGTGCCAGCAGCCCAATGGTGGACAGAGTGTCCTACAATGAGCAGTTCTTC. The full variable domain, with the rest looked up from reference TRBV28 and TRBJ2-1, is DVKVTQSSRYLVKRTGEKVFLECVQDMDHENMFWYRQDPGLGLRLIYFSYDVKMKEKGDIPEGYSVSREKKERFSLILESASTNQTSMYLCASSPMVDRVSYNEQFFGPGTRLTVL.

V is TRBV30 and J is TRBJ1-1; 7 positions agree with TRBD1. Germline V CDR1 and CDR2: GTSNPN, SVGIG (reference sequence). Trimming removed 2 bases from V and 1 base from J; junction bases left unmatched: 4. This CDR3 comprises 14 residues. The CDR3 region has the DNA TGTGCCTGGAGTAGGGACAGCAAGAACACTGAAGCTTTCTTT. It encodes CAWSRDSKNTEAFF.

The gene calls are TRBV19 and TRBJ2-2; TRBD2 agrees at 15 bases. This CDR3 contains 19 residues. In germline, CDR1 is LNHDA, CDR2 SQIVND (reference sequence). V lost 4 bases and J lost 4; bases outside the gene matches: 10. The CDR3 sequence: CASSRGAGLAGGPTGELFF. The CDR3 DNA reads TGTGCCAGTAGTAGAGGCGCCGGACTAGCGGGAGGGCCCACCGGGGAGCTGTTTTTT.

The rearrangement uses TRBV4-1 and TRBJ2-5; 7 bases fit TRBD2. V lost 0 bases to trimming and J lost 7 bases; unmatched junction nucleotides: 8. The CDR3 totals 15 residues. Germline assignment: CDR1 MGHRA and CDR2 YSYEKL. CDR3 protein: CASSQDLAGETTQYF. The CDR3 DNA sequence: TGCGCCAGCAGCCAAGATTTGGCGGGGGAGACGACCCAGTACTTC.

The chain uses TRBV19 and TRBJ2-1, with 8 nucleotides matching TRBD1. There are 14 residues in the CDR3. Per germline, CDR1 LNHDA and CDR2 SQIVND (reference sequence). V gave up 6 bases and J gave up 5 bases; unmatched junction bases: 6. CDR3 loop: CASRDRELNNEQFF. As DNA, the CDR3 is TGTGCCAGTAGGGACAGGGAACTGAACAATGAGCAGTTCTTC.

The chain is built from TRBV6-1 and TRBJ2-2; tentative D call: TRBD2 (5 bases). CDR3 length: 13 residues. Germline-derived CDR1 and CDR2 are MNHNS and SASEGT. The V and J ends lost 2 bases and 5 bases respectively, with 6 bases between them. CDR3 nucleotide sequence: TGTGCCAGCAGTGAAACTAGAACCGGGGAGCTGTTTTTT. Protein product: CASSETRTGELFF.

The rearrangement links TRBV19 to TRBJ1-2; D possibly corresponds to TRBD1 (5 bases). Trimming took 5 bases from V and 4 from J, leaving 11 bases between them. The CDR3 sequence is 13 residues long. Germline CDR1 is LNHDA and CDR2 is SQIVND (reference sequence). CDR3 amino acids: CASSRGGLYGYTF. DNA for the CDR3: TGTGCCAGTAGTCGCGGGGGACTCTATGGCTACACCTTC.

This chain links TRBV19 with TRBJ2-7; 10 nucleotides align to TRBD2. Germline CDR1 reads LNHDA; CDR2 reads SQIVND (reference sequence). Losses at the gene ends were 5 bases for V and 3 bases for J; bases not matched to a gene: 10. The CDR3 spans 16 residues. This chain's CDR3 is CASSPMGASGSYEQYF. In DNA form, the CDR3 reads TGTGCCAGTAGTCCGATGGGTGCTAGCGGGAGCTACGAGCAGTACTTC.

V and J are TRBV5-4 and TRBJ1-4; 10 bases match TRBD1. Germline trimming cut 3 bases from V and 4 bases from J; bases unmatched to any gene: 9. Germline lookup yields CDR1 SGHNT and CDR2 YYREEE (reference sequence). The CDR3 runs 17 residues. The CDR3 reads CASSSPGQGSVNEKLFF. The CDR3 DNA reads TGTGCCAGCAGCTCACCGGGACAGGGGTCCGTTAATGAAAAACTGTTTTTT.

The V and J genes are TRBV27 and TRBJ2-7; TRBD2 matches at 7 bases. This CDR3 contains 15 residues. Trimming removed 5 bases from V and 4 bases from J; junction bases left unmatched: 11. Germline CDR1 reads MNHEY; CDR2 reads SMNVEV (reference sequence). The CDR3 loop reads CASSPRTRIVYEQYF. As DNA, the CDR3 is TGTGCCAGCAGTCCCCGGACTAGAATCGTTTACGAGCAGTACTTC.

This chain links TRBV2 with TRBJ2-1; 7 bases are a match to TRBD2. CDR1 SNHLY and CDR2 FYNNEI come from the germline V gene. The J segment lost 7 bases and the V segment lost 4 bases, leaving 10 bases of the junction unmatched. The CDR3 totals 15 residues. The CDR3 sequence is CASSVGETSRNEQFF. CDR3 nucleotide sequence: TGTGCCAGCAGTGTGGGGGAGACTAGCAGGAATGAGCAGTTCTTC. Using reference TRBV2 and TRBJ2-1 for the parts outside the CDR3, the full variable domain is EPEVTQTPSHQVTQMGQEVILRCVPISNHLYFYWYRQILGQKVEFLVSFYNNEISEKSEIFDDQFSVERPDGSNFTLKIRSTKLEDSAMYFCASSVGETSRNEQFFGPGTRLTVL.

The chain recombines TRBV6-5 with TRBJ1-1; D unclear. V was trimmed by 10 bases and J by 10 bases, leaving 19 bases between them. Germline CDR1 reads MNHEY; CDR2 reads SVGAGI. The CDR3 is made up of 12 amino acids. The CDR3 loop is CATVYPAAGAFF. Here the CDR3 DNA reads TGTGCCACCGTCTACCCCGCGGCGGGAGCTTTCTTT.

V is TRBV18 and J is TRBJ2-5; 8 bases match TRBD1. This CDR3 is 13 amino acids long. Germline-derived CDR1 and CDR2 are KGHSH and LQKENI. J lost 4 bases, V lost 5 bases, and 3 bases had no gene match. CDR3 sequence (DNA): TGTGCCAGCTCATCCAGGGGGCTAGAGACCCAGTACTTC. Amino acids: CASSSRGLETQYF. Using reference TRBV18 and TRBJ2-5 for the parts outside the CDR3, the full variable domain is NAGVMQNPRHLVRRRGQEARLRCSPMKGHSHVYWYRQLPEEGLKFMVYLQKENIIDESGMPKERFSAEFPKEGPSILRIQQVVRGDSAAYFCASSSRGLETQYFGPGTRLLVL.

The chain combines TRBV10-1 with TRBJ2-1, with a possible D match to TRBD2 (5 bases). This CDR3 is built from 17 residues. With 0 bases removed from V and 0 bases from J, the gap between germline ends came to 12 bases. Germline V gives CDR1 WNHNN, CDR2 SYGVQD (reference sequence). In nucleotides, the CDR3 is TGCGCCAGCAGTGAGTCGTTTCTGGGGAGCTCCTACAATGAGCAGTTCTTC. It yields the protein CASSESFLGSSYNEQFF.